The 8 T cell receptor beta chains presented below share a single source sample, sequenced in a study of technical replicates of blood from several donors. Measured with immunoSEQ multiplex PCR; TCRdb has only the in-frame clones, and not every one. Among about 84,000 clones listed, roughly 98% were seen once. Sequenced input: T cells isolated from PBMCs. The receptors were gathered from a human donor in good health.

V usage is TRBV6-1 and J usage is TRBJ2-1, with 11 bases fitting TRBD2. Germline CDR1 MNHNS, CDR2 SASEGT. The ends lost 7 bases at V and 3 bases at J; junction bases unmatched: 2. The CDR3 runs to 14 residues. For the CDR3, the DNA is TGTGCCAGCACCGGGACTAGCGGCTACAATGAGCAGTTCTTC. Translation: CASTGTSGYNEQFF.

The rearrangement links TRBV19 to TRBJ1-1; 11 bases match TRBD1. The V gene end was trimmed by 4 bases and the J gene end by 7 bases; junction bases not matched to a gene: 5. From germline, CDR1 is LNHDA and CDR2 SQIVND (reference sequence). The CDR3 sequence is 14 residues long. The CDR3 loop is CASSTGQGADEAFF. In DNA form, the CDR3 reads TGTGCCAGTAGTACTGGACAGGGGGCAGATGAAGCTTTCTTT. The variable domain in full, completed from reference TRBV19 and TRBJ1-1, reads DGGITQSPKYLFRKEGQNVTLSCEQNLNHDAMYWYRQDPGQGLRLIYYSQIVNDFQKGDIAEGYSVSREKKESFPLTVTSAQKNPTAFYLCASSTGQGADEAFFGQGTRLTVV.

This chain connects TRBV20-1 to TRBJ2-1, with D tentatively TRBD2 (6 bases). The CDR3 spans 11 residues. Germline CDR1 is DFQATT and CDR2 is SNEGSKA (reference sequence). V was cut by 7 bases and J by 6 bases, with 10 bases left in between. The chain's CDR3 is CSGAGGNEQFF. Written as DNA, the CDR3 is TGCAGTGGGGCCGGGGGCAATGAGCAGTTCTTC.

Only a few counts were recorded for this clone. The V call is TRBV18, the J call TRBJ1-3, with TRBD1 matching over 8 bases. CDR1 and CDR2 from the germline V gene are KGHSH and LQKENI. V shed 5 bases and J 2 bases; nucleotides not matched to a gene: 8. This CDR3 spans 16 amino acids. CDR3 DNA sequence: TGTGCCAGCTCATCTTTTAACAGGGGGACTGGAAACACCATATATTTT. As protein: CASSSFNRGTGNTIYF.

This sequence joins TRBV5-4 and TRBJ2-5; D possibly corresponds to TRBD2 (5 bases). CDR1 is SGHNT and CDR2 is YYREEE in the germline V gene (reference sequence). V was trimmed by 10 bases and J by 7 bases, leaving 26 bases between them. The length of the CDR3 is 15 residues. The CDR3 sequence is CAYSAVIEIAGTQYF. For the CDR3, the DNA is TGTGCCTATTCGGCGGTTATCGAGATTGCGGGGACCCAGTACTTC.

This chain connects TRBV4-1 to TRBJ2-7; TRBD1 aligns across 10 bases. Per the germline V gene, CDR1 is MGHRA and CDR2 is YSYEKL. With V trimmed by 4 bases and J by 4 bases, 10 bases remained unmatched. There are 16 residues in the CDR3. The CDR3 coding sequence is TGCGCCAGCAGCCCCCTAGGACAGGGGGAAATTTACGAGCAGTACTTC. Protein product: CASSPLGQGEIYEQYF.

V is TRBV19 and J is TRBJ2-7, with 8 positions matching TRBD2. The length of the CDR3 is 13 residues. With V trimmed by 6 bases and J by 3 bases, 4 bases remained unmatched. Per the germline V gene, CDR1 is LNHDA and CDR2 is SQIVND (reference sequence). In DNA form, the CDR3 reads TGTGCCAGTAGCACGCTAGCGGGCTACGAGCAGTACTTC. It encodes CASSTLAGYEQYF.

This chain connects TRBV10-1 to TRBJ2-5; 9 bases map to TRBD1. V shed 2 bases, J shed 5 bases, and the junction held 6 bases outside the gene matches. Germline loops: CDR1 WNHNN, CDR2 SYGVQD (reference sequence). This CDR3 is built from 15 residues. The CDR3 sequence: CASSEDKGTGETQYF. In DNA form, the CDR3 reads TGCGCCAGCAGTGAGGATAAGGGGACAGGGGAGACCCAGTACTTC.